This entry describes one TCR beta chain. Its antigen is as yet unknown. The data were taken from a study of blood T cells in healthy people across ages. The CDR3 is made up of 14 amino acids. The V gene lost 3 bases and the J gene lost 2 bases, with 10 bases spanning the gap. Germline V gene lookup returns CDR1 MNHEY and CDR2 SMNVEV (reference sequence). Alongside a J-beta primer mix, a sample-barcoded 5' primer served in a second PCR lasting about 7 to 11 cycles. Template switching added a 12-random-nucleotide identifier to every cDNA molecule. TCRdb reanalysed the 5' RACE reads using MiXCR and keeps one entry per CDR3 protein. Of more than 1.4 million distinct CDR3 sequences in the sample, 40% to 50% were seen once. General study findings and limits: PBMCs were not sorted, which prevented a conclusive comparison of naive versus antigen-experienced cells.

Sequenced input: blood. The origin of this receptor is a woman aged 18-29 years in good health. The chain carries TRBV27 and TRBJ1-1; tentative D call: TRBD1 (5 bases). CDR3 residues: CASSFTTDNTEAFF. CDR3 coding DNA: TGTGCCAGCAGTTTTACGACAGACAACACTGAAGCTTTCTTT.